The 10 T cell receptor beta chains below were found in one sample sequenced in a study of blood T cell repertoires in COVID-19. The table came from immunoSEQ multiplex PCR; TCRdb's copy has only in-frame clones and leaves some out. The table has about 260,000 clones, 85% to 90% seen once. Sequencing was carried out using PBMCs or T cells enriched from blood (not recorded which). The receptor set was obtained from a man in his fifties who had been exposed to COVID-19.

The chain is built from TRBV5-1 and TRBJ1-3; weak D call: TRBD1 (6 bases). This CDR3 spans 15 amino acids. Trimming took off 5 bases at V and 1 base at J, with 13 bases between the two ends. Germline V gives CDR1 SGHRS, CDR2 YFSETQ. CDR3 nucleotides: TGCGCCAGCAGAGAACAGGGAGGGTCTGGAAACACCATATATTTT. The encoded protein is CASREQGGSGNTIYF.

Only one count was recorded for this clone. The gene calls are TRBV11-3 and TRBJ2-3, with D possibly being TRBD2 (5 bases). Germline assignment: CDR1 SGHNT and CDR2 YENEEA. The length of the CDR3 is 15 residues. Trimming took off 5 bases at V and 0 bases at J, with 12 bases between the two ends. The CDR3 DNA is TGTGCCAGCAGCCCTGGGAGACTTAGCACAGATACGCAGTATTTT. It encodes CASSPGRLSTDTQYF.

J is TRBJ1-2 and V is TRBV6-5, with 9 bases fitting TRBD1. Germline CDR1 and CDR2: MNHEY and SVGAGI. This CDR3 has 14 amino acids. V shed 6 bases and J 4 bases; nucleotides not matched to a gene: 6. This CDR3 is CASRLRQGGYGYTF. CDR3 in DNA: TGTGCCAGCAGATTAAGACAGGGGGGCTATGGCTACACCTTC.

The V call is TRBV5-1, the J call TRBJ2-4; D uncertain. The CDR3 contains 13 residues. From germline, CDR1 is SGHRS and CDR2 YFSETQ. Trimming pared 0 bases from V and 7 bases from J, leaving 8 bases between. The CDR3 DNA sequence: TGCGCCAGCAGCTTGGTTTACGGGAACATTCAGTACTTC. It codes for CASSLVYGNIQYF.

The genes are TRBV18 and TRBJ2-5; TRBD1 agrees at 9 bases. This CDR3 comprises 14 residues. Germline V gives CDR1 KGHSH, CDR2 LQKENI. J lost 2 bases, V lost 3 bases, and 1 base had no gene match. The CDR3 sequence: CASSPGQGQETQYF. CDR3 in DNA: TGTGCCAGCTCACCGGGACAGGGTCAAGAGACCCAGTACTTC.

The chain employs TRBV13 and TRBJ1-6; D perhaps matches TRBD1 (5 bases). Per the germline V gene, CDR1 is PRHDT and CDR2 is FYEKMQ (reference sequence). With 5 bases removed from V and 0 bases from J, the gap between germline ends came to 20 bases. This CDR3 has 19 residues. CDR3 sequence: CASSESGPPRGSYNSPLHF. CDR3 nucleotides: TGTGCCAGCAGCGAGTCGGGACCCCCGCGGGGCTCCTATAATTCACCCCTCCACTTT.

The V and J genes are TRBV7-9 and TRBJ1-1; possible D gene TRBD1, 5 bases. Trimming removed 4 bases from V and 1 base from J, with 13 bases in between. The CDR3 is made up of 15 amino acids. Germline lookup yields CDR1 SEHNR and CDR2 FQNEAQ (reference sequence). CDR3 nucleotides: TGTGCCAGCAGCTCACTTGGGGCCACGAACACTGAAGCTTTCTTT. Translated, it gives CASSSLGATNTEAFF.

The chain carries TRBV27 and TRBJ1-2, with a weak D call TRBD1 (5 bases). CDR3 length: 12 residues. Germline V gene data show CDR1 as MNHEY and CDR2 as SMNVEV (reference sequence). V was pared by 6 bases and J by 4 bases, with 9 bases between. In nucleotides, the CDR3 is TGTGCCAGCAGGGCAGGGTCCTATGGCTACACCTTC. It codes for CASRAGSYGYTF.

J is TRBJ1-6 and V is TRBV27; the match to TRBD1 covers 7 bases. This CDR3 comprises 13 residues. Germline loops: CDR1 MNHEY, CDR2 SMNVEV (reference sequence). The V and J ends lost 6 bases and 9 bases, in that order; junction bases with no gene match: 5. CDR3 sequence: CASSLNRGSPLHF. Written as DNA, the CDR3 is TGTGCCAGCAGCCTTAACAGGGGTTCACCCCTCCACTTT.

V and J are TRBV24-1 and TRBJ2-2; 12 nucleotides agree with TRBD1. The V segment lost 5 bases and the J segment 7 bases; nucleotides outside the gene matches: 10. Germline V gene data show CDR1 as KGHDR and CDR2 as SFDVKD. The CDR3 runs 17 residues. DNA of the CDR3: TGTGCCACCAGTGCTTTAGGGACAGGGGGCGGTAACGGGGAGCTGTTTTTT. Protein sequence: CATSALGTGGGNGELFF.